The clone carrying this T cell receptor beta chain was found many times. These data come from a study of T cells in Graves' hyperthyroidism and ophthalmopathy. TCR beta CDR3 regions were amplified from RNA. The TCR CDR3 was amplified in a first-round RT-PCR using the HTBI primer set. A single record per CDR3 protein comes from TCRdb applying MiXCR to the multiplex PCR reads. The table includes roughly 170,000 distinct CDR3 sequences, approximately 17% detected once. The germline V gene has CDR1 SGHTA and CDR2 FQGTGA. The CDR3 has 14 residues. Deletions cut 1 base from V and 4 bases from J, with 10 bases between. Subjects aged 18 to 65 presented with newly diagnosed hyperthyroidism of less than 2 months' duration. The study based diagnoses on clinical symptoms, serum thyroxine and TRAb, thyroid ultrasound and orbital computed tomography. PBMCs were collected from an approximately 9.4 ml volume of fresh peripheral blood.

The gene calls are TRBV7-3 and TRBJ1-1, with D perhaps TRBD1 (6 bases). The source of this sequence is a woman between 45 and 65 years old with Graves' hyperthyroidism. The sample was blood. CDR3 in amino acids: CASSLMGASTEAFF. The CDR3 DNA is TGTGCCAGCAGCTTAATGGGGGCTAGCACTGAAGCTTTCTTT.